These 27 T cell receptor beta chains share one sample of origin, sequenced in a study of PD-1 blockade in classical Hodgkin lymphoma. Sample time point: cycle 4 day 1 (C4D1), after five to seven weeks of nivolumab. Every single patient, without exception, relapsed after autologous stem cell transplantation, and brentuximab vedotin exposure varied. Data came from immunoSEQ multiplex PCR; TCRdb stores just in-frame clones and leaves some out. The sample lists about 19,000 clones, approximately 73% occurring once. The sequencing here drew on peripheral blood mononuclear cells (PBMCs), taken before the fourth cycle of nivolumab. The origin of the receptors is a human donor with classical Hodgkin lymphoma.

The rearrangement uses TRBV4-2 and TRBJ2-5; tentative D call: TRBD2 (5 bases). Trimming removed 5 bases at V and 5 bases at J, with 15 bases between. Germline CDR1 LGHNA, CDR2 YNFKEQ. This CDR3 spans 14 amino acids. The CDR3 sequence is CASSEAGQPETQYF. CDR3 DNA: TGTGCCAGCAGCGAGGCGGGCCAACCGGAGACCCAGTACTTC.

The rearrangement uses TRBV25-1 and TRBJ1-2; 8 nucleotides match TRBD1. Germline-derived CDR1 and CDR2 are MGHDK and SYGVNS. This CDR3 has 13 amino acids. Losses at the gene ends were 6 bases for V and 1 base for J; bases not matched to a gene: 1. CDR3 protein: CASSTGGNYGYTF. DNA of the CDR3: TGTGCCAGCAGCACAGGGGGTAACTATGGCTACACCTTC.

V and J are TRBV7-9 and TRBJ1-2, with D possibly TRBD1 on 5 matching bases. Germline CDR1 and CDR2: SEHNR and FQNEAQ (reference sequence). This CDR3 spans 14 amino acids. The V and J ends lost 5 bases and 1 base respectively, with 11 bases between them. The CDR3 sequence: CASSPLDSNYGYTF. CDR3 bases: TGTGCCAGCAGCCCTCTCGACAGTAACTATGGCTACACCTTC.

The rearrangement uses TRBV27 and TRBJ2-1; D is possibly TRBD1 or TRBD2 (5 bases each). Germline V gene sequence: CDR1 MNHEY, CDR2 SMNVEV (reference sequence). The ends were cut back, 1 base at V and 3 bases at J, with 13 bases in the middle. CDR3 length: 16 amino acids. The DNA for the CDR3 is TGTGCCAGCAGTTTATGGGGCCAAGACTACTACAATGAGCAGTTCTTC. Protein: CASSLWGQDYYNEQFF.

This clone was seen only a few times. This sequence joins TRBV19 and TRBJ2-1; 8 bases are a match to TRBD1. The V and J ends lost 3 bases and 14 bases, in that order; junction bases with no gene match: 3. The CDR3 loop spans 11 amino acids. CDR1 and CDR2 (germline): LNHDA, SQIVND (reference sequence). The CDR3 DNA sequence: TGTGCCAGTAGTATCGTGGGACAGGAGTTCTTC. Amino acids: CASSIVGQEFF.

This chain connects TRBV4-3 to TRBJ2-5; D may be TRBD2 (6 bases). Trimming stripped 3 bases from V and 7 bases from J, with 12 bases between. Germline assignment: CDR1 LGHNA and CDR2 YSLEER. The CDR3 totals 13 residues. In nucleotides, the CDR3 is TGCGCCAGCAGCCAGAACCACGGGGGGACCCAGTACTTC. Its protein is CASSQNHGGTQYF.

The chain is built from TRBV2 and TRBJ2-3, with D hard to call. Germline loops: CDR1 SNHLY, CDR2 FYNNEI. The CDR3 consists of 12 residues. The V gene lost 2 bases and the J gene lost 2 bases, with 2 bases spanning the gap. As DNA, the CDR3 is TGTGCCAGCAGTGAATCCACAGATACGCAGTATTTT. Translating it yields CASSESTDTQYF.

The chain employs TRBV14 and TRBJ2-1; D gene unclear. V shed 4 bases and J shed 0 bases, with 13 bases lying between them. The CDR3 has 16 amino acids. Germline CDR1 is SGHDN and CDR2 is FVKESK. The CDR3 sequence: CASSLHHSSSYNEQFF. Written as DNA, the CDR3 is TGTGCCAGCAGCCTCCATCACTCCAGCTCCTACAATGAGCAGTTCTTC.

On this clone itself: The sample has other DNA sequences that encode this CDR3 too. CDR3 amino acids: CASSQGLFSGTEAFF. In DNA, the CDR3 is TGCGCCAGCAGCCAAGGTCTTTTTTCGGGCACTGAAGCTTTCTTT. The V call is TRBV4-3, the J call TRBJ1-1; D gene uncertain. Germline assignment: CDR1 LGHNA and CDR2 YSLEER. Trimming stripped 1 base from V and 4 bases from J, with 13 bases between. This CDR3 has 15 residues.

This clone was seen a single time. The V and J genes are TRBV7-2 and TRBJ2-5; 10 nucleotides align to TRBD1. The trim removed 2 bases at V and 5 bases at J, leaving 8 bases unmatched. There are 16 residues in the CDR3. From germline, CDR1 is SGHTA and CDR2 FQGNSA. The CDR3 here is CASSLRGTGEKETQYF. The DNA of the CDR3 is TGTGCCAGCAGCTTAAGAGGGACAGGGGAGAAGGAGACCCAGTACTTC.

This clone is termed medium-sized. The chain links TRBV6-5 to TRBJ2-2; 8 bases fit TRBD1. CDR3 length: 15 amino acids. The germline V gene has CDR1 MNHEY and CDR2 SVGAGI. V dropped 5 bases and J dropped 2; count of bases not matched to a gene: 4. CDR3 loop: CASSARGRNTGELFF. The CDR3 nucleotides are TGTGCCAGCAGTGCCAGGGGGCGCAACACCGGGGAGCTGTTTTTT.

The chain is built from TRBV6-6 and TRBJ2-1, with 8 nucleotides matching TRBD2. The germline CDR1 and CDR2 sequences are MNHNY and SVGAGI (reference sequence). The CDR3 consists of 16 residues. The V and J ends lost 2 bases and 7 bases, in that order; junction bases with no gene match: 10. This chain's CDR3 is CASSYHGIAGSNEQFF. CDR3 DNA sequence: TGTGCCAGCAGTTACCACGGGATAGCGGGAAGTAATGAGCAGTTCTTC.

This rearrangement joins TRBV4-1 to TRBJ1-4, with 9 bases aligning to TRBD1. Germline V CDR1 and CDR2: MGHRA, YSYEKL. Germline trimming cut 1 base from V and 8 bases from J; bases unmatched to any gene: 8. There are 16 residues in the CDR3. DNA of the CDR3: TGCGCCAGCAGCCAAGGGTACAGGGGGCAGGGAGAAAAACTGTTTTTT. It is translated as CASSQGYRGQGEKLFF.

The chain employs TRBV6-1 and TRBJ1-1; tentatively, D is TRBD1 (6 bases). Per germline, CDR1 MNHNS and CDR2 SASEGT. The CDR3 consists of 13 residues. V was cut by 7 bases and J by 4 bases, with 13 bases left in between. CDR3 amino acids: CASMGASLTEAFF. Written as DNA, the CDR3 is TGTGCCAGCATGGGGGCGTCCCTCACTGAAGCTTTCTTT.

V gene TRBV20-1 combines with J gene TRBJ1-2; D not resolved. CDR1 is DFQATT and CDR2 is SNEGSKA in the germline V gene (reference sequence). Trimming pared 8 bases from V and 8 bases from J, leaving 9 bases between. CDR3 length: 9 residues. For the CDR3, the DNA is TGCAGTACTACCGAGGGCTACACCTTC. Translation: CSTTEGYTF.

Only a few counts were recorded for this clone. The chain couples TRBV29-1 to TRBJ2-7, with D possibly matching TRBD2 (6 bases). V was shortened by 7 bases and J by 0 bases, with 16 bases between the two germline ends. Germline CDR1 reads SQVTM; CDR2 reads ANQGSEA. The CDR3 is 14 residues long. The CDR3 coding sequence is TGCAGCGCCCCGCCGGGACTCATCTCCTACGAGCAGTACTTC. This codes for CSAPPGLISYEQYF.

The chain has TRBV7-8 and TRBJ1-1, with TRBD1 matching 7 bases. The CDR3 is 15 amino acids. The V and J ends lost 5 bases and 2 bases, in that order; junction bases with no gene match: 8. Germline values: CDR1 SGHVS, CDR2 FQNEAQ. The CDR3 nucleotides read TGTGCCAGCAGCGGGTCCGGGACAGTTAACACTGAAGCTTTCTTT. The encoded protein is CASSGSGTVNTEAFF. Full variable domain (outside the CDR3, taken from reference TRBV7-8 and TRBJ1-1): GAGVSQSPRYKVAKRGQDVALRCDPISGHVSLFWYQQALGQGPEFLTYFQNEAQLDKSGLPSDRFFAERPEGSVSTLKIQRTQQEDSAVYLCASSGSGTVNTEAFFGQGTRLTVV.

The J gene is TRBJ2-3, the V gene TRBV5-4, with 11 bases fitting TRBD2. The V and J ends lost 4 bases and 4 bases, in that order; junction bases with no gene match: 5. Germline V gives CDR1 SGHNT, CDR2 YYREEE (reference sequence). This CDR3 is 15 amino acids long. The CDR3 sequence: CASSVAGGPADTQYF. CDR3 in DNA: TGTGCCAGCAGCGTAGCGGGAGGGCCAGCAGATACGCAGTATTTT. Together with reference TRBV5-4 and TRBJ2-3, the CDR3 gives the full variable domain: ETGVTQSPTHLIKTRGQQVTLRCSSQSGHNTVSWYQQALGQGPQFIFQYYREEENGRGNFPPRFSGLQFPNYSSELNVNALELDDSALYLCASSVAGGPADTQYFGPGTRLTVL.

This sequence joins TRBV19 and TRBJ1-6, with D unresolved. Germline V gene lookup returns CDR1 LNHDA and CDR2 SQIVND (reference sequence). The CDR3 totals 14 residues. V was shortened by 2 bases and J by 7 bases, with 9 bases between the two germline ends. CDR3: CASSIRGFNSPLHF. In DNA form, the CDR3 reads TGTGCCAGTAGTATACGTGGGTTCAATTCACCCCTCCACTTT.

In this sample, this clone turned up a few times. The chain joins TRBV6-1 to TRBJ2-7; D call uncertain. Trimming took off 9 bases at V and 5 bases at J, with 11 bases between the two ends. Per germline, CDR1 MNHNS and CDR2 SASEGT. This CDR3 is built from 11 residues. CDR3 residues: CASKWFDEQYF. In DNA form, the CDR3 reads TGTGCCAGTAAGTGGTTCGACGAGCAGTACTTC.

V gene TRBV5-1 combines with J gene TRBJ2-2; 8 nucleotides line up with TRBD1. The CDR3 is 13 amino acids. Unmatched junction bases numbered 4, after V lost 4 bases and J lost 8 bases. From germline, CDR1 is SGHRS and CDR2 YFSETQ. CDR3 sequence: CASSQGASGELFF. As DNA, the CDR3 is TGCGCCAGCAGCCAGGGGGCTTCTGGGGAGCTGTTTTTT. The entire variable domain, with the rest obtained from reference TRBV5-1 and TRBJ2-2, is as follows: KAGVTQTPRYLIKTRGQQVTLSCSPISGHRSVSWYQQTPGQGLQFLFEYFSETQRNKGNFPGRFSGRQFSNSRSEMNVSTLELGDSALYLCASSQGASGELFFGEGSRLTVL.

This clone was seen a single time. The chain recombines TRBV5-1 with TRBJ2-7; 10 bases fit TRBD1. Germline CDR1 reads SGHRS; CDR2 reads YFSETQ. This CDR3 has 15 residues. The V segment lost 4 bases and the J segment 2 bases; nucleotides outside the gene matches: 6. CDR3 nucleotide sequence: TGCGCCAGCAGCGGGGACAGGGGACTCACCTACGAGCAGTACTTC. It specifies CASSGDRGLTYEQYF.

This clone has a handful of counts. The CDR3 sequence: CASSWLGGNEQFF. The CDR3 DNA is TGTGCCAGTAGTTGGCTGGGGGGCAATGAGCAGTTCTTC. The rearrangement joins TRBV19 to TRBJ2-1; D perhaps matches TRBD2 (6 bases). The V and J ends lost 5 bases and 6 bases respectively, with 11 bases between them. The CDR3 covers 13 residues. CDR1 LNHDA and CDR2 SQIVND come from the germline V gene (reference sequence).

The chain has TRBV4-3 and TRBJ2-2, with 9 bases identical to TRBD2. The V and J ends lost 0 bases and 7 bases, in that order; junction bases with no gene match: 9. The CDR3 runs to 17 residues. The germline gives CDR1 LGHNA, CDR2 YSLEER. The CDR3 region is CASSQERCGGENGELFF. CDR3 nucleotide sequence: TGCGCCAGCAGCCAAGAGCGTTGCGGGGGGGAGAACGGGGAGCTGTTTTTT.

J is TRBJ2-3 and V is TRBV5-1; D might be TRBD2 (7 bases). This CDR3 is built from 18 residues. Trimming shortened V by 3 bases and J by 0 bases, and 20 bases separated the two germline ends. Germline assignment: CDR1 SGHRS and CDR2 YFSETQ. CDR3 in DNA: TGCGCCAGCAGCTCCACCGGACCGCGGGGGCCCAGCACAGATACGCAGTATTTT. It encodes CASSSTGPRGPSTDTQYF.

This chain uses TRBV19 with TRBJ2-2; a possible D gene is TRBD1 (5 bases). The germline gives CDR1 LNHDA, CDR2 SQIVND (reference sequence). The CDR3 runs to 12 residues. Trimming took off 3 bases at V and 7 bases at J, with 6 bases between the two ends. CDR3 loop: CASSIRVGELFF. DNA of the CDR3: TGTGCCAGTAGTATCAGGGTCGGGGAGCTGTTTTTT.

CDR3 nucleotides: TGTGCCAGTAAGGTGGAGGGTTCAGAGACCCAGTACTTC. Its translation: CASKVEGSETQYF. The V and J genes are TRBV19 and TRBJ2-5, with D tentatively TRBD2 (6 bases). V was clipped by 7 bases and J by 4 bases, with 13 bases between them. Germline CDR1 LNHDA, CDR2 SQIVND (reference sequence). CDR3 length: 13 residues. Full variable domain (missing parts from reference TRBV19 and TRBJ2-5): DGGITQSPKYLFRKEGQNVTLSCEQNLNHDAMYWYRQDPGQGLRLIYYSQIVNDFQKGDIAEGYSVSREKKESFPLTVTSAQKNPTAFYLCASKVEGSETQYFGPGTRLLVL.